This TCR beta chain was sequenced during a study of blood T cell repertoires in COVID-19. Using immunoSEQ multiplex PCR, the repertoire was profiled, and TCRdb retains in-frame clones only, with some absent. The top ten hold roughly 15% of the sample, which has 95,000 to 110,000 clones, approximately 89% seen once. The length of the CDR3 is 11 residues. Germline CDR1 and CDR2: SGHRS and YFSETQ. V was trimmed by 7 bases and J by 4 bases, leaving 7 bases between them. The sample taken for sequencing was peripheral blood. This sequence joins TRBV5-1 and TRBJ2-3; D gene uncertain. This sequence was found in a woman over 75 in a cohort sampled during active COVID-19. The CDR3 loop is CASEAADTQYF. The CDR3 DNA is TGCGCCAGCGAGGCCGCAGATACGCAGTATTTT.